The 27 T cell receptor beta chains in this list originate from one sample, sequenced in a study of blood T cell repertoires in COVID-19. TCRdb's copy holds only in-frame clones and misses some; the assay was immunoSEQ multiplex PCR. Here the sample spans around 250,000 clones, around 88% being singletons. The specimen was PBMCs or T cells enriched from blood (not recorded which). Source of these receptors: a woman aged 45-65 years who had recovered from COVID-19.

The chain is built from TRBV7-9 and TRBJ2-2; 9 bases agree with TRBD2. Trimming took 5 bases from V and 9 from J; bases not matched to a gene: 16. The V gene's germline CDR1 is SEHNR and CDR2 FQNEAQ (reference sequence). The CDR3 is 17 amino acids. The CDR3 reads CASSPSRGGRAQWELFF. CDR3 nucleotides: TGTGCCAGCAGCCCCAGCCGGGGCGGGAGGGCGCAATGGGAGCTGTTTTTT.

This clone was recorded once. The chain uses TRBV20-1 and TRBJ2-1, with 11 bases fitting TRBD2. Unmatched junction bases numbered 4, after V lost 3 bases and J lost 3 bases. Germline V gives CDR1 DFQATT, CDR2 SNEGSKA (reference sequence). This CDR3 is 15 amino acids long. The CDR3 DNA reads TGCAGTGCTAGTGATAGCGGGAGGGGCTACAATGAGCAGTTCTTC. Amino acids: CSASDSGRGYNEQFF.

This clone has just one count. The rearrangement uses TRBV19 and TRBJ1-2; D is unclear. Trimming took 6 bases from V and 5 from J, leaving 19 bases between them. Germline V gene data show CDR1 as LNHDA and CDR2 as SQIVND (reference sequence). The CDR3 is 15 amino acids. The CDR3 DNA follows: TGTGCCAGTAGCTTCGCGAACGTGAAAACTTATGGCTACACCTTC. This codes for CASSFANVKTYGYTF.

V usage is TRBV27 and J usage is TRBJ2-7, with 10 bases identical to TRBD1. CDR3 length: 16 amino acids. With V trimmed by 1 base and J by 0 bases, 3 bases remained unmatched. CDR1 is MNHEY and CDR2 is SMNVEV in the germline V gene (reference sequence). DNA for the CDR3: TGTGCCAGCAGTTTATTTGGGACAGGGGACTCCTACGAGCAGTACTTC. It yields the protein CASSLFGTGDSYEQYF.

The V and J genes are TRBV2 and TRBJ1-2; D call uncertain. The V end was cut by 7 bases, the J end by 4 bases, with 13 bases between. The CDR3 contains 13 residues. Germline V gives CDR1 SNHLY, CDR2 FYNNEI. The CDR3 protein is CASIFHRGYGYTF. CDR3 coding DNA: TGTGCCAGCATATTCCATCGGGGCTATGGCTACACCTTC.

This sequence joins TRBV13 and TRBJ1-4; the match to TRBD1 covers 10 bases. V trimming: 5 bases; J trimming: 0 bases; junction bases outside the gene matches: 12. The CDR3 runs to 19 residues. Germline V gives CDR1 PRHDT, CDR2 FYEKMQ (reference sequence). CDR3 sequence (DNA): TGTGCCAGCAGCGGGCACACCGGGACAGGGGAGCCAACTAATGAAAAACTGTTTTTT. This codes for CASSGHTGTGEPTNEKLFF.

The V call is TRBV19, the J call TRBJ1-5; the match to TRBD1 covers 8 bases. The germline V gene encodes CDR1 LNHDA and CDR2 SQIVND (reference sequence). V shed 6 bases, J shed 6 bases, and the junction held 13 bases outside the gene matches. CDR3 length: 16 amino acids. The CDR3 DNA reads TGTGCCAGTAGACGGTCACGGGCAGGGGGCACTCAGCCCCAGCATTTT. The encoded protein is CASRRSRAGGTQPQHF.

The chain's CDR3 is CASSLIGEGMNTEAFF. The CDR3 nucleotides read TGTGCCAGCAGCTTAATTGGGGAGGGAATGAACACTGAAGCTTTCTTT. This rearrangement joins TRBV7-9 to TRBJ1-1; no definite D call. CDR1 and CDR2 (germline): SEHNR, FQNEAQ (reference sequence). The CDR3 has 16 residues. V lost 2 bases and J lost 0, with 13 bases in between.

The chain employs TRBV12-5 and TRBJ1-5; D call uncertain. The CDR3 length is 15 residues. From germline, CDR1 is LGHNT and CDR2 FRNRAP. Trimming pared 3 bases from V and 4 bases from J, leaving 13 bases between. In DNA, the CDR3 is TGTGCTAGTGGTTTAGAGGGTGGAATGAATCAGCCCCAGCATTTT. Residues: CASGLEGGMNQPQHF. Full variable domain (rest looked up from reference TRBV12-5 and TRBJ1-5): DARVTQTPRHKVTEMGQEVTMRCQPILGHNTVFWYRQTMMQGLELLAYFRNRAPLDDSGMPKDRFSAEMPDATLATLKIQPSEPRDSAVYFCASGLEGGMNQPQHFGDGTRLSIL.

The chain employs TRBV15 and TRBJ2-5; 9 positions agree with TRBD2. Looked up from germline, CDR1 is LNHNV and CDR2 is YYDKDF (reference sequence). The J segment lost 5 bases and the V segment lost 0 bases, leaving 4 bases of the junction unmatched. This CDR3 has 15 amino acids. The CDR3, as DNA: TGTGCCACCAGCAGAGATGTGCTAGCGGGGGAGACCCAGTACTTC. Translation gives CATSRDVLAGETQYF.

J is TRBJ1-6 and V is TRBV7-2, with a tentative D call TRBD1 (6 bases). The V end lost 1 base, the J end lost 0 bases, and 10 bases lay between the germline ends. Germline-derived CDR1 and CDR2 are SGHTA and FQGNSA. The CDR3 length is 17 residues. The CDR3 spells CASSLGGGSSYNSPLHF. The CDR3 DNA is TGTGCCAGCAGCTTAGGGGGGGGCAGCTCCTATAATTCACCCCTCCACTTT.

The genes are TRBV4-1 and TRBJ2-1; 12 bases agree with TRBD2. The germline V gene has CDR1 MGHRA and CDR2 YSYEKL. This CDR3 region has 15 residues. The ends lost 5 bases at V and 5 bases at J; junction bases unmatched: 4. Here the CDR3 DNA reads TGCGCCAGCAGCTTCCGACTAGCGGGGGACAATGAGCAGTTCTTC. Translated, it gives CASSFRLAGDNEQFF.

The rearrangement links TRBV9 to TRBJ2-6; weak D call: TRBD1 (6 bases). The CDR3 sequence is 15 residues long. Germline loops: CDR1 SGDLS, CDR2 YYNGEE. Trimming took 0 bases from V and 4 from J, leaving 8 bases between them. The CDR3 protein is CASSVAGAGANVLTF. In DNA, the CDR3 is TGTGCCAGCAGCGTAGCAGGGGCCGGGGCCAACGTCCTGACTTTC.

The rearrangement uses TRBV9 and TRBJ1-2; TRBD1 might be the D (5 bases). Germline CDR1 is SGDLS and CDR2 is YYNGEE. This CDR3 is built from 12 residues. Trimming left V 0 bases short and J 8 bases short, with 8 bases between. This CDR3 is CASSVDRWGYTF. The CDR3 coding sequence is TGTGCCAGCAGCGTAGACAGGTGGGGCTACACCTTC.

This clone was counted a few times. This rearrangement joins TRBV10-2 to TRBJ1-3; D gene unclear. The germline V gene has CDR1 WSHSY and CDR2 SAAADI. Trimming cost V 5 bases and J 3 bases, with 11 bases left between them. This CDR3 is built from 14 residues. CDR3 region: CASSRGIDGNTIYF. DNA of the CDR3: TGCGCCAGCAGTAGAGGGATCGATGGAAACACCATATATTTT.

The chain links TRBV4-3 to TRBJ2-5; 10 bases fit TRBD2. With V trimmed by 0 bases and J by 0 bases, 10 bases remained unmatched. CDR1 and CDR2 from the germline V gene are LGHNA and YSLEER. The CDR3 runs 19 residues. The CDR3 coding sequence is TGCGCCAGCAGCCAAGATACCCCTATTCTAGCGGGGGACCAAGAGACCCAGTACTTC. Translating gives CASSQDTPILAGDQETQYF.

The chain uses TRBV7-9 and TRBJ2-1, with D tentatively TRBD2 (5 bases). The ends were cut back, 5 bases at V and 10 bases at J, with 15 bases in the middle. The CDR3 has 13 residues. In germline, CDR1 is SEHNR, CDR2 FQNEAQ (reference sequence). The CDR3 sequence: CASSDFFRLEQFF. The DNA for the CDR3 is TGTGCCAGCAGCGACTTTTTCCGACTAGAGCAGTTCTTC.

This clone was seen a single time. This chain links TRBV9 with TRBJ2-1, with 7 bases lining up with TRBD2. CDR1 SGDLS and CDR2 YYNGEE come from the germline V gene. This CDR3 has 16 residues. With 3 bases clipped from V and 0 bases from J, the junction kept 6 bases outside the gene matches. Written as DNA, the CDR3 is TGTGCCAGCAGCGGCGGACTAGGGAGCTCCTACAATGAGCAGTTCTTC. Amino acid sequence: CASSGGLGSSYNEQFF.

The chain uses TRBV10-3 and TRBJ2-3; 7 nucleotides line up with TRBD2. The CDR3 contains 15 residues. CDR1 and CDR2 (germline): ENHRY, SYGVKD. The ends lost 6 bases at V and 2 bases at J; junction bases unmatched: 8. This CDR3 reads CAISLADVTTDTQYF. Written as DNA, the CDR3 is TGTGCCATCAGCCTAGCGGACGTTACCACAGATACGCAGTATTTT.

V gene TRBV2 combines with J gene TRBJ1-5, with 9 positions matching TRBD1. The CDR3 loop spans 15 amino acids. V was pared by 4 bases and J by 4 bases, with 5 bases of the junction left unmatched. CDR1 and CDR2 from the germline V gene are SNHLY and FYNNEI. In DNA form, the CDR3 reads TGTGCCAGCAGTGGGGGACAGGGTCAGAATCAGCCCCAGCATTTT. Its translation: CASSGGQGQNQPQHF. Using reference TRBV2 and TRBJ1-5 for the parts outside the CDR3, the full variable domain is EPEVTQTPSHQVTQMGQEVILRCVPISNHLYFYWYRQILGQKVEFLVSFYNNEISEKSEIFDDQFSVERPDGSNFTLKIRSTKLEDSAMYFCASSGGQGQNQPQHFGDGTRLSIL.

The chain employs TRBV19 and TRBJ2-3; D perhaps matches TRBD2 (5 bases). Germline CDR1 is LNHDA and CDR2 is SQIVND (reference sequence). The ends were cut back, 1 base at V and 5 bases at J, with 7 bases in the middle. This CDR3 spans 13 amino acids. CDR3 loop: CASSIAEGDTQYF. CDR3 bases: TGTGCCAGTAGTATAGCTGAGGGAGATACGCAGTATTTT.

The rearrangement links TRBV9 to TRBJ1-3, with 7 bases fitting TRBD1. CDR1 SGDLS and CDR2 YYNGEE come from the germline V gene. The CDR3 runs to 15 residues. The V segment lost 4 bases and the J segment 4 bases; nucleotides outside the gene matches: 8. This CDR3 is CASSFTGAAGNTIYF. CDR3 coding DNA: TGTGCCAGCAGCTTTACAGGGGCCGCCGGAAACACCATATATTTT.

The CDR3 here is CASSPQTSGSTGELFF. The CDR3 nucleotides are TGTGCCAGCAGCCCCCAGACTAGCGGGTCCACCGGGGAGCTGTTTTTT. V is TRBV9 and J is TRBJ2-2, with 10 bases matching TRBD2. Germline CDR1 and CDR2: SGDLS and YYNGEE. V trimming: 4 bases; J trimming: 4 bases; junction bases outside the gene matches: 7. This CDR3 has 16 amino acids.

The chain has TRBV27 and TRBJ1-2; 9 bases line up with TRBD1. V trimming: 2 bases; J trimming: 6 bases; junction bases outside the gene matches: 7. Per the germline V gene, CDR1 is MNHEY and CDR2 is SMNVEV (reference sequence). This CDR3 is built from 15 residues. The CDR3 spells CASSLRPGQGHGYTF. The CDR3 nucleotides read TGTGCCAGCAGTTTACGACCGGGACAGGGCCATGGCTACACCTTC.

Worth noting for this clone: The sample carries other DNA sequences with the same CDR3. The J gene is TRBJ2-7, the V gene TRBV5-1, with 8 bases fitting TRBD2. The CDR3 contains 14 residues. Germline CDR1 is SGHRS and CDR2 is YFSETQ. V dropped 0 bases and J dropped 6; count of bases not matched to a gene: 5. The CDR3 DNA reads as TGCGCCAGCAGCTTGGCGGGGGGGACCGGCGAGCAGTACTTC. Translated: CASSLAGGTGEQYF.

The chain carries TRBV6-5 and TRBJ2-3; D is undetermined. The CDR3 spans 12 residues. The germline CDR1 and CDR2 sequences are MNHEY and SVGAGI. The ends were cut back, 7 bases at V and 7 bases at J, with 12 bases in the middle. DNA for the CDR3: TGTGCCAGCAACGAGGTTGAAAATACGCAGTATTTT. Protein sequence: CASNEVENTQYF.

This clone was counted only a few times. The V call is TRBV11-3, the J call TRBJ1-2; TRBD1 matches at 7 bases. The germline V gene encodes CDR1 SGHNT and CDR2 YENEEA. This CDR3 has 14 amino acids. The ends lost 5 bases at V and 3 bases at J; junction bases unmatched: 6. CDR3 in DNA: TGTGCCAGCAGCGGGATCGGGACAGACTATGGCTACACCTTC. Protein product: CASSGIGTDYGYTF.